Presented here are 24 T cell receptor beta chains from one specimen sequenced in a study of beta chain features in type 1 diabetes. Since all of the isolated RNA was reverse transcribed, expressed TCRB transcripts were what got sequenced. Produced via immunoSEQ multiplex PCR; TCRdb's table is partial and in-frame only. The sample consists of a few hundred thousand clones, over 12% of them appearing once. The sequencing sample was made of naive CD4+ T cells from blood. Every receptor here comes from a woman younger than 30 in good health.

In this sample, this clone turned up a few times. The rearrangement joins TRBV28 to TRBJ2-3; 7 bases fit TRBD1. The CDR3 runs to 15 residues. From germline, CDR1 is MDHEN and CDR2 SYDVKM. Unmatched junction bases numbered 7, after V lost 4 bases and J lost 3 bases. CDR3 coding DNA: TGTGCCAGCAGTTCGGGACAGTGGTCGACAGATACGCAGTATTTT. Translated: CASSSGQWSTDTQYF. Supplemented by reference TRBV28 and TRBJ2-3, the full variable domain reads DVKVTQSSRYLVKRTGEKVFLECVQDMDHENMFWYRQDPGLGLRLIYFSYDVKMKEKGDIPEGYSVSREKKERFSLILESASTNQTSMYLCASSSGQWSTDTQYFGPGTRLTVL.

This clone was recorded a few times. The chain is built from TRBV5-6 and TRBJ2-7, with TRBD1 as a possible D gene (5 bases). Germline V gene data show CDR1 as SGHDT and CDR2 as YYEEEE. Trimming cost V 3 bases and J 3 bases, with 16 bases left between them. This CDR3 spans 15 amino acids. The CDR3 loop reads CASSWGRQNYYEQYF. The CDR3, as DNA: TGTGCCAGCAGCTGGGGCAGACAGAACTACTACGAGCAGTACTTC.

This clone was counted only a few times. This sequence joins TRBV19 and TRBJ2-3; tentatively, D is TRBD2 (5 bases). The V gene lost 9 bases and the J gene lost 4 bases, with 20 bases spanning the gap. Germline CDR1 is LNHDA and CDR2 is SQIVND (reference sequence). The CDR3 is made up of 15 amino acids. CDR3 sequence: CASAPGGPPADTQYF. CDR3 nucleotides: TGTGCCAGCGCCCCAGGCGGGCCTCCAGCAGATACGCAGTATTTT.

This clone showed up just a few times. The chain employs TRBV7-2 and TRBJ1-5; D uncertain. The length of the CDR3 is 15 residues. Germline V gene data show CDR1 as SGHTA and CDR2 as FQGNSA. The V end lost 3 bases, the J end lost 5 bases, and 14 bases lay between the germline ends. This chain's CDR3 is CASSFPFSSYQPQHF. The DNA of the CDR3 is TGTGCCAGCAGCTTTCCCTTTAGCAGTTATCAGCCCCAGCATTTT.

The chain uses TRBV29-1 and TRBJ2-7; D is perhaps TRBD2 (6 bases). This CDR3 is built from 12 residues. The germline V gene encodes CDR1 SQVTM and CDR2 ANQGSEA. Trimming cost V 7 bases and J 3 bases, with 13 bases left between them. This chain's CDR3 is CSARVGGYEQYF. DNA for the CDR3: TGCAGCGCCAGGGTCGGGGGCTACGAGCAGTACTTC.

There are a few counts of this clone. This chain uses TRBV6-1 with TRBJ2-3; 10 bases map to TRBD1. Germline V gene lookup returns CDR1 MNHNS and CDR2 SASEGT. The CDR3 spans 15 residues. V lost 5 bases to trimming and J lost 8 bases; unmatched junction nucleotides: 10. The DNA of the CDR3 is TGTGCCAGCAGTCGCAACGACAGGGGGCTCGGTACGCAGTATTTT. Translated: CASSRNDRGLGTQYF.

Comments on this clone: Different DNA sequences within this sample yield the same CDR3. CDR3 sequence: CASSLGGRGETQYF. DNA of the CDR3: TGTGCCAGCAGCTTAGGCGGGAGGGGAGAGACCCAGTACTTC. The chain recombines TRBV7-2 with TRBJ2-5, with 9 positions matching TRBD2. Germline CDR1 reads SGHTA; CDR2 reads FQGNSA. The length of the CDR3 is 14 residues. V shed 1 base, J shed 4 bases, and the junction held 1 base outside the gene matches.

This clone was counted between two and nine times. The chain is built from TRBV29-1 and TRBJ2-5; weak D call: TRBD2 (6 bases). The germline V gene has CDR1 SQVTM and CDR2 ANQGSEA. The CDR3 contains 13 residues. Trimming left V 3 bases short and J 2 bases short, with 10 bases between. CDR3 region: CSVDTSRQETQYF. CDR3 nucleotide sequence: TGCAGCGTTGACACTAGCAGACAAGAGACCCAGTACTTC.

J is TRBJ2-7 and V is TRBV5-6, with D tentatively TRBD2 (6 bases). The CDR3 runs to 14 residues. V lost 4 bases and J lost 5, with 16 bases in between. Per germline, CDR1 SGHDT and CDR2 YYEEEE. CDR3 protein: CASSLRGGADEQYF. The CDR3 DNA sequence: TGTGCCAGCAGCCTTAGAGGAGGGGCAGACGAGCAGTACTTC.

This clone was detected only a few times. This chain connects TRBV7-9 to TRBJ2-1, with D perhaps TRBD2 (5 bases). V lost 2 bases and J lost 3, with 17 bases in between. Germline CDR1 is SEHNR and CDR2 is FQNEAQ (reference sequence). The CDR3 totals 17 residues. CDR3 amino acids: CASSLRPSRTGYNEQFF. The CDR3 DNA sequence: TGTGCCAGCAGCTTAAGGCCTTCTAGGACTGGCTACAATGAGCAGTTCTTC.

The V gene is TRBV15, the J gene TRBJ2-7, with 7 bases that match TRBD2. After removal of 0 bases from V and 2 bases from J, the junction contained 7 bases not matched to a gene. Per the germline V gene, CDR1 is LNHNV and CDR2 is YYDKDF (reference sequence). This CDR3 comprises 16 residues. The CDR3 here is CATSRDVGSGTYEQYF. Here the CDR3 DNA reads TGTGCCACCAGCAGAGATGTCGGAAGCGGGACCTACGAGCAGTACTTC. The full variable domain, completed using reference TRBV15 and TRBJ2-7, is DAMVIQNPRYQVTQFGKPVTLSCSQTLNHNVMYWYQQKSSQAPKLLFHYYDKDFNNEADTPDNFQSRRPNTSFCFLDIRSPGLGDTAMYLCATSRDVGSGTYEQYFGPGTRLTVT.

This clone was seen only a few times. J is TRBJ2-7 and V is TRBV30, with D hard to call. V lost 0 bases and J 1 base, leaving 16 bases between the germline ends. The CDR3 totals 16 residues. Germline V gene lookup returns CDR1 GTSNPN and CDR2 SVGIG (reference sequence). CDR3 in DNA: TGTGCCTGGAGTGTACTCGTTACAGACGCTTCCTACGAGCAGTACTTC. Translation: CAWSVLVTDASYEQYF.

V is TRBV21-1 and J is TRBJ2-6; the table assigns TRBD2, which was not confirmed against the DNA. TRBV21-1 is listed as a pseudogene. The CDR3 totals 19 residues. CDR3 DNA: TGTGCCAGCAGCAAATGGTCCGAAAGCACTCTCTCTGGGGCCAACGTCCTGACTTTC. Amino acid sequence: CASSKWSESTLSGANVLTF.

The rearrangement joins TRBV6-5 to TRBJ2-7; D may be TRBD1 (5 bases). CDR1 and CDR2 from the germline V gene are MNHEY and SVGAGI. V was shortened by 0 bases and J by 3 bases, with 12 bases between the two germline ends. The CDR3 sequence is 15 residues long. The DNA of the CDR3 is TGTGCCAGCAGTTACTCGGGGCAGGGAAGCTACGAGCAGTACTTC. It encodes CASSYSGQGSYEQYF.

There are a few counts of this clone. This chain connects TRBV6-1 to TRBJ2-7, with D uncertain. The germline V gene encodes CDR1 MNHNS and CDR2 SASEGT. Trimming took off 8 bases at V and 1 base at J, with 9 bases between the two ends. The CDR3 is made up of 12 amino acids. CDR3 in DNA: TGTGCCAGCGGTCTAAGTTCCTACGAGCAGTACTTC. It yields the protein CASGLSSYEQYF.

This clone was counted between two and nine times. The chain carries TRBV28 and TRBJ2-7; possible D gene TRBD1, 6 bases. Germline lookup yields CDR1 MDHEN and CDR2 SYDVKM. There are 15 residues in the CDR3. The V and J ends lost 6 bases and 2 bases respectively, with 17 bases between them. CDR3 sequence (DNA): TGTGCCAGCAGATCCGGGCCAGGGGCGACCTACGAGCAGTACTTC. Amino acid sequence: CASRSGPGATYEQYF.

Only a few counts were recorded for this clone. J is TRBJ2-1 and V is TRBV20-1; D call uncertain. Trimming cost V 8 bases and J 5 bases, with 7 bases left between them. Germline V gene lookup returns CDR1 DFQATT and CDR2 SNEGSKA (reference sequence). The CDR3 spans 10 residues. CDR3 in amino acids: CSPLNNEQFF. Written as DNA, the CDR3 is TGCAGTCCCCTAAACAATGAGCAGTTCTTC.

The chain links TRBV30 to TRBJ2-6; 11 bases agree with TRBD1. The J segment lost 0 bases and the V segment lost 3 bases, leaving 4 bases of the junction unmatched. The CDR3 contains 17 residues. Germline assignment: CDR1 GTSNPN and CDR2 SVGIG (reference sequence). CDR3 residues: CAWRWTGGVSGANVLTF. The CDR3 DNA is TGTGCCTGGAGATGGACAGGGGGCGTCTCTGGGGCCAACGTCCTGACTTTC.

This chain connects TRBV6-5 to TRBJ1-3; 8 bases are shared with TRBD1. The CDR3 loop spans 14 amino acids. The V and J ends lost 6 bases and 2 bases, in that order; junction bases with no gene match: 3. Germline CDR1 MNHEY, CDR2 SVGAGI. CDR3: CASRRTGTGNTIYF. CDR3 DNA: TGTGCCAGCAGGAGGACAGGGACTGGAAACACCATATATTTT.

This clone was detected a few times. The chain employs TRBV5-1 and TRBJ2-7; 10 bases are shared with TRBD1. CDR3 length equals 15 residues. The trim removed 3 bases at V and 4 bases at J, leaving 7 bases unmatched. Germline values: CDR1 SGHRS, CDR2 YFSETQ. CDR3 protein: CASSSGGQGVYEQYF. CDR3 coding DNA: TGCGCCAGCAGCTCCGGTGGACAGGGGGTTTACGAGCAGTACTTC.

J is TRBJ2-1 and V is TRBV6-4; 11 bases match TRBD2. This CDR3 comprises 13 residues. With 2 bases clipped from V and 11 bases from J, the junction kept 2 bases outside the gene matches. CDR1 is MRHNA, CDR2 SNTAGT, per germline. The CDR3 sequence is CASSDGTSGKQFF. CDR3 DNA sequence: TGTGCCAGCAGTGACGGGACTAGCGGAAAGCAGTTCTTC.

This clone was counted a few times. This CDR3 reads CASSFPTSAGEQYF. For the CDR3, the DNA is TGTGCCAGCAGCTTCCCCACTAGCGCGGGCGAGCAGTACTTC. The V call is TRBV5-6, the J call TRBJ2-7; TRBD2 agrees at 7 bases. The CDR3 extends over 14 amino acids. V was clipped by 2 bases and J by 6 bases; unmatched bases: 8. Looked up from germline, CDR1 is SGHDT and CDR2 is YYEEEE. The variable domain in full, with the rest retrieved from reference TRBV5-6 and TRBJ2-7, is DAGVTQSPTHLIKTRGQQVTLRCSPKSGHDTVSWYQQALGQGPQFIFQYYEEEERQRGNFPDRFSGHQFPNYSSELNVNALLLGDSALYLCASSFPTSAGEQYFGPGTRLTVT.

The table lists this clone with a few counts. The chain has TRBV7-2 and TRBJ2-7; tentatively, D is TRBD2 (6 bases). CDR1 and CDR2 (germline): SGHTA, FQGNSA. CDR3 length: 14 residues. Trimming removed 6 bases from V and 6 bases from J, with 18 bases in between. The chain's CDR3 is CASRTGTLTGEQYF. CDR3 bases: TGTGCCAGCAGGACCGGGACTCTTACCGGCGAGCAGTACTTC. The full variable domain, with the rest looked up from reference TRBV7-2 and TRBJ2-7, is GAGVSQSPSNKVTEKGKDVELRCDPISGHTALYWYRQSLGQGLEFLIYFQGNSAPDKSGLPSDRFSAERTGGSVSTLTIQRTQQEDSAVYLCASRTGTLTGEQYFGPGTRLTVT.

The V and J genes are TRBV28 and TRBJ2-4; D gene unclear. The CDR3 loop spans 14 amino acids. Trimming stripped 7 bases from V and 0 bases from J, with 10 bases between. In germline, CDR1 is MDHEN, CDR2 SYDVKM. The CDR3 loop is CASNRQQAKNIQYF. In DNA form, the CDR3 reads TGTGCCAGCAACCGACAACAAGCCAAAAACATTCAGTACTTC. Using reference TRBV28 and TRBJ2-4 for the parts outside the CDR3, the full variable domain is DVKVTQSSRYLVKRTGEKVFLECVQDMDHENMFWYRQDPGLGLRLIYFSYDVKMKEKGDIPEGYSVSREKKERFSLILESASTNQTSMYLCASNRQQAKNIQYFGAGTRLSVL.